These T cell receptor beta chains were read from a single sample in a study of blood T cell repertoires in COVID-19. Measured with immunoSEQ multiplex PCR; TCRdb has only the in-frame clones, and not every one. The data show some 74,000 clones, with 88% seen just once and 5.5% to 7.5% held by the top ten. Sequenced: peripheral blood. Source of these receptors: a woman aged 80 or older with acute or convalescent COVID-19. The CDR3 runs from the conserved cysteine through the conserved F or W. Fields, in order: V gene, D gene, J gene, clone size, CDR3 DNA, CDR3 protein. The D gene is left open where the match is weak. Where a row states a size, it is once, few, many or the class of an expanded clone; other rows omit it.

TRBV27	TRBD1	TRBJ2-7	.	TGTGCCAGCAGTGAGTCCGGGACAGGGGGCGAGCAGTACTTC	CASSESGTGGEQYF
TRBV5-1	.	TRBJ1-6	.	TGCGCCAGCAGCTTGGCCGGCAGGGCGGACAATTCACCCCTCCACTTT	CASSLAGRADNSPLHF
TRBV3-1/TRBV3-2	.	TRBJ1-2	.	TGTGCCAGCAGCCCCCGCGGACAAACCTATGGCTACACCTTC	CASSPRGQTYGYTF
TRBV9	.	TRBJ1-1	.	TGTGCCAGCAGCATAGGACACACGAACACTGAAGCTTTCTTT	CASSIGHTNTEAFF
TRBV29-1	.	TRBJ1-1	.	TGCAGCGCCGACCTAGAGAACACTGAAGCTTTCTTT	CSADLENTEAFF
TRBV7-2	TRBD1	TRBJ1-2	.	TGTGCCAGCAGCTCCGACAGGGCGGTACAAGGCTACACCTTC	CASSSDRAVQGYTF
TRBV24-1	TRBD1	TRBJ2-2	.	TGTGCCACCAGTGACCCCGGGACAGGGGGGGTCGGGGAGCTGTTTTTT	CATSDPGTGGVGELFF
TRBV29-1	TRBD1	TRBJ2-3	.	TGCAGCGTTGAAGGACTACAGGGGGCCGGAGTGGATACGCAGTATTTT	CSVEGLQGAGVDTQYF
TRBV18	TRBD2	TRBJ2-1	few	TGTGCCAGCTCACGGGAGGGAGGTATCTCCTACAATGAGCAGTTCTTC	CASSREGGISYNEQFF
TRBV3-1/TRBV3-2	.	TRBJ1-1	once	TGTGCCAGCAGCCAAGCTCTGGGGGCGGTAGGGATGATCCCTGAAGCTTTCTTT	CASSQALGAVGMIPEAFF
TRBV5-6	TRBD2	TRBJ2-3	once	TGTGCCAGCATCTCCGGGACTAGCGGCACAGATACGCAGTATTTT	CASISGTSGTDTQYF
TRBV7-3	TRBD2	TRBJ2-5	.	TGTGCCAGCAGCTTAAACGGGGGGAGACAAGAGACCCAGTACTTC	CASSLNGGRQETQYF
TRBV19	TRBD1	TRBJ1-2	once	TGTGCCAGTAGTATAGACCCACAGGGGAGCCCCCAGGGCTACACCTTC	CASSIDPQGSPQGYTF
TRBV18	TRBD2	TRBJ2-5	.	TGTGCCGGGACTAGCGGTCGGCAAGAGACCCAGTACTTC	CAGTSGRQETQYF
TRBV7-9	.	TRBJ1-1	.	TGTGCCAGCAGCCCAGGCTCAATCAACACTGAAGCTTTCTTT	CASSPGSINTEAFF
TRBV7-2	TRBD2	TRBJ2-5	.	TGTGCCAGCAGCCCCCTCCGGGGGGGCCCGACAGATTACTTC	CASSPLRGGPTDYF
TRBV2	TRBD1	TRBJ1-3	.	TGTGCCAGCAACGGACAGGGGACTGGAAACACCATATATTTT	CASNGQGTGNTIYF
TRBV18	.	TRBJ2-7	.	TGTGCCAGCTCCCTGCAGGTAAACTACGAGCAGTACTTC	CASSLQVNYEQYF
TRBV5-1	TRBD2	TRBJ2-7	.	TGCGCCAGCAGGCCGCAGGCGGGAGGAGACGAGCAGTACTTC	CASRPQAGGDEQYF
TRBV15	TRBD2	TRBJ2-7	.	TGTGCCACCAGCAGACCTTTGGGTGGGGGGGACTACGAGCAGTACTTC	CATSRPLGGGDYEQYF
TRBV6-5	TRBD2	TRBJ2-5	few	TGTGCCAGCAGTAGGCCGGGACTAGCGGGAGAGACCCAGTACTTC	CASSRPGLAGETQYF
TRBV7-9	.	TRBJ1-2	large	TGTGCCAGCAGCCACACCACCACTGACAGGTTCTATGGCTACACCTTC	CASSHTTTDRFYGYTF
TRBV19	.	TRBJ2-1	.	TGTGCCAGTAGTATCAACTTCCGAGATGAGCAGTTCTTC	CASSINFRDEQFF
TRBV28	.	TRBJ1-1	.	TGTGCCAGCAGTTTTGGGGGGTCGGGCAACACTGAAGCTTTCTTT	CASSFGGSGNTEAFF
TRBV30	TRBD2	TRBJ2-2	.	TGTGCCTGGAGCTCCGGACTAGCGACCGGGGAGCTGTTTTTT	CAWSSGLATGELFF
TRBV11-2	TRBD2	TRBJ2-5	.	TGTGCCAGCACCCGACTAGCGGGAACCGGAGAAGAGACCCAGTACTTC	CASTRLAGTGEETQYF
TRBV30	.	TRBJ1-2	few	TGTGCCTGGAGTGAAACCTCAGGGCTGGGGCACACCTTC	CAWSETSGLGHTF
TRBV9	.	TRBJ2-2	.	TGTGCCAGCACCGAAAACAGCTACCTCGGGGAGCTGTTTTTT	CASTENSYLGELFF
TRBV5-6	TRBD1	TRBJ2-7	.	TGTGCCAGCAGCCGGGACAGGGGATACGAGCAGTACTTC	CASSRDRGYEQYF
TRBV6-5	TRBD1	TRBJ2-2	.	TGTGCCAGCAGTAAACAGGGGGCGCGAACCGGGGAGCTGTTTTTT	CASSKQGARTGELFF
TRBV10-3	TRBD1	TRBJ1-1	once	TGTGCCATCAGTCCCGGGACAGGGTGGACTGAAGCTTTCTTT	CAISPGTGWTEAFF
TRBV12-3/TRBV12-4	.	TRBJ1-1	.	TGTGCCAGCAGTCCGCTAGGGGCGACTGAAGCTTTCTTT	CASSPLGATEAFF
TRBV7-9	TRBD2	TRBJ2-3	once	TGTGCCAGCAGCTTAAAGCCCGCTAGCGGGAGGGCAGATACGCAGTATTTT	CASSLKPASGRADTQYF
TRBV7-9	.	TRBJ2-7	.	TGTGCCGTCGACCCCCAGGGGCCCGCCTACGAGCAGTACTTC	CAVDPQGPAYEQYF
TRBV18	TRBD1	TRBJ1-1	.	TGTGCCAGCTCCTCCTCAGGGATGCCGGGACAGACCCCGAACACTGAAGCTTTCTTT	CASSSSGMPGQTPNTEAFF
TRBV6-6	.	TRBJ1-5	.	TGTGCCAGCAGAAGTCCGACAGGCCCTAGTGGACAGCCCCAGCATTTT	CASRSPTGPSGQPQHF
TRBV7-2	.	TRBJ1-5	.	TGTGCCAGCAGCTTAGGCAGCGCAGGGAATCAGCCCCAGCATTTT	CASSLGSAGNQPQHF
TRBV5-6	.	TRBJ2-1	.	TGTGCCAGCAGCCGCGGGTGGGAGCAGTTCTTC	CASSRGWEQFF
TRBV19	TRBD1	TRBJ1-2	once	TGTGCCAGTAGTACCCCCGGGACAGGGCCCTCTGGCTACACCTTC	CASSTPGTGPSGYTF
TRBV11-2	TRBD1	TRBJ1-1	once	TGTGCCAGCAGCTTAGCCGCGGGACAGGGGACCCAAGCTTTCTTT	CASSLAAGQGTQAFF
TRBV27	TRBD1	TRBJ1-2	.	TGTGCCAGCAAGCGGACAGGAGTTTATGGCTACACCTTC	CASKRTGVYGYTF
TRBV6-6	.	TRBJ2-2	.	TGTGCCAGCAAAGATCGGGGAAACACCGGGGAGCTGTTTTTT	CASKDRGNTGELFF
TRBV20-1	.	TRBJ1-5	.	TGCAGTGCTAGTAAGACAGTAGGGCAGACCATCGCCAATCAGCCCCAGCATTTT	CSASKTVGQTIANQPQHF
TRBV1	.	TRBJ2-7	.	TGCACCAGCAGCCTGGTACGGGTCTACGAGCAGTACTTC	CTSSLVRVYEQYF
TRBV19	TRBD1	TRBJ1-4	.	TGTGCCAGTAGCCCTAACCCCGGGACAGATCCAACTAATGAAAAACTGTTTTTT	CASSPNPGTDPTNEKLFF
TRBV7-9	TRBD2	TRBJ2-2	.	TGTGCCAGCAGCCCGGGGGGGAGACCGAACACCGGGGAGCTGTTTTTT	CASSPGGRPNTGELFF
TRBV29-1	.	TRBJ2-7	.	TGCAGCGACCAAACTGACTACGAGCAGTACTTC	CSDQTDYEQYF
TRBV9	.	TRBJ2-3	.	TGTGCCAGCAGCGAAGCAGCTGGGGGCGCCGATACGCAGTATTTT	CASSEAAGGADTQYF
TRBV27	TRBD2	TRBJ2-3	.	TGTGCCAGCAGTCCTATAGCGGGAGGAGGCACAGATACGCAGTATTTT	CASSPIAGGGTDTQYF
TRBV7-9	TRBD2	TRBJ2-1	.	TGTGCCAGCAGCTTATCAGCGGGAATGATCAATGAGCAGTTCTTC	CASSLSAGMINEQFF
TRBV14	.	TRBJ2-3	.	TGTGCCAGCAGCCAAGCACTAGCTGGAACAGATACGCAGTATTTT	CASSQALAGTDTQYF
TRBV19	.	TRBJ1-1	.	TGTGCCAGTAGTACCCTTCCAGGGGAGAGGGCTGAAGCTTTCTTT	CASSTLPGERAEAFF
TRBV7-8	TRBD2	TRBJ2-1	.	TGTGCCAGCAGCTCTTTAACTAGCGGCTCCTACAATGAGCAGTTCTTC	CASSSLTSGSYNEQFF